This entry lists 18 T cell receptor beta chains sequenced from one sample in a study of CD8 T cells in Susac syndrome. With random hexamers, reverse transcription was performed on about 0.45 to 1 ug of RNA. Each CDR3 protein gets one entry after TCRdb re-called the immunoSEQ multiplex PCR reads with MiXCR. The profile covers roughly 200,000 distinct CDR3 sequences, with approximately 94% appearing a single time and more than 0.095% taken by the ten largest. Sequenced input: CD4+ T cells from PBMCs. The receptors stem from a human donor with Susac syndrome.

In this sample, this clonotype turned up once. The rearrangement uses TRBV27 and TRBJ1-6, with a weak D call TRBD1 (5 bases). This CDR3 contains 14 residues. Germline V gene lookup returns CDR1 MNHEY and CDR2 SMNVEV (reference sequence). The V and J ends lost 3 bases and 9 bases respectively, with 12 bases between them. The CDR3 DNA reads as TGTGCCAGCAGTTTCGAGAGGGACGGTTCACCCCTCCACTTT. Its protein is CASSFERDGSPLHF.

The rearrangement links TRBV20-1 to TRBJ2-3, with 11 bases fitting TRBD2. With V trimmed by 1 base and J by 9 bases, 6 bases remained unmatched. Germline V lookup: CDR1 DFQATT, CDR2 SNEGSKA (reference sequence). The CDR3 is made up of 14 amino acids. DNA of the CDR3: TGCAGTGCTAGAGTAGCGGGGGGGGCGGAGACGCAGTATTTT. As protein: CSARVAGGAETQYF.

The chain recombines TRBV5-4 with TRBJ2-1; TRBD2 is a possible D gene (5 bases). Looked up from germline, CDR1 is SGHNT and CDR2 is YYREEE (reference sequence). The CDR3 loop spans 15 amino acids. V lost 1 base to trimming and J lost 12 bases, with 20 bases between them. The CDR3 region has the DNA TGTGCCAGCAGCTTGTTTTCCCTGGTGGACTTATCGCAGTTCTTC. Encoded protein: CASSLFSLVDLSQFF.

The J gene is TRBJ2-3, the V gene TRBV11-2; TRBD1 or TRBD2 may be the D gene (5 bases each). This CDR3 has 16 residues. In germline, CDR1 is SGHAT, CDR2 FQNNGV. V lost 2 bases to trimming and J lost 2 bases, with 14 bases between them. The CDR3 region has the DNA TGTGCCAGCAGCTTAACGAGGGGCATATCCACAGATACGCAGTATTTT. This sequence encodes CASSLTRGISTDTQYF.

The chain uses TRBV14 and TRBJ2-4; D is possibly TRBD2 (5 bases). The length of the CDR3 is 15 residues. V lost 2 bases and J 1 base, leaving 9 bases between the germline ends. Germline assignment: CDR1 SGHDN and CDR2 FVKESK. For the CDR3, the DNA is TGTGCCAGCAGCCAATTCGGGGAGGCCAAAAACATTCAGTACTTC. Translation gives CASSQFGEAKNIQYF.

The gene calls are TRBV18 and TRBJ2-5, with D tentatively TRBD2 (5 bases). Germline V gives CDR1 KGHSH, CDR2 LQKENI. CDR3 length: 13 amino acids. With 6 bases removed from V and 1 base from J, the gap between germline ends came to 9 bases. CDR3 coding DNA: TGTGCCAGCTCCGAGCGGCCCCAAGAGACCCAGTACTTC. It translates to CASSERPQETQYF.

V and J are TRBV5-1 and TRBJ2-5; TRBD2 matches 10 bases. The V segment lost 2 bases and the J segment 5 bases; nucleotides outside the gene matches: 6. CDR3 length equals 15 residues. The V gene's germline CDR1 is SGHRS and CDR2 YFSETQ. The CDR3 sequence is CASSLAGGSMETQYF. CDR3 sequence (DNA): TGCGCCAGCAGCTTAGCGGGGGGGTCAATGGAGACCCAGTACTTC.

The chain joins TRBV7-2 to TRBJ2-5; either TRBD1 or TRBD2 may fit D (6 bases each). Germline V gives CDR1 SGHTA, CDR2 FQGNSA. Trimming took off 2 bases at V and 0 bases at J, with 10 bases between the two ends. The CDR3 covers 15 residues. CDR3 nucleotides: TGTGCCAGCAGCTTAAGGGGGGCCCACCAAGAGACCCAGTACTTC. Encoded protein: CASSLRGAHQETQYF.

The rearrangement uses TRBV10-3 and TRBJ2-1; 11 nucleotides line up with TRBD2. The CDR3 length is 16 residues. V shed 2 bases and J 9 bases; nucleotides not matched to a gene: 9. CDR1 is ENHRY, CDR2 SYGVKD, per germline. This CDR3 reads CAISEVLAGGRVEQFF. The CDR3 DNA reads TGTGCCATCAGTGAGGTTTTAGCGGGGGGGCGCGTTGAGCAGTTCTTC.

The V call is TRBV20-1, the J call TRBJ1-5, with D possibly matching TRBD1 (5 bases). The germline V gene encodes CDR1 DFQATT and CDR2 SNEGSKA (reference sequence). The CDR3 covers 15 residues. V lost 0 bases and J 0 bases, leaving 9 bases between the germline ends. CDR3 nucleotides: TGCAGTGCTAGAGATTTCAGGGATAGCAATCAGCCCCAGCATTTT. It is translated as CSARDFRDSNQPQHF.

J is TRBJ1-1 and V is TRBV20-1; no clear D. Per germline, CDR1 DFQATT and CDR2 SNEGSKA (reference sequence). The CDR3 covers 15 residues. Trimming pared 6 bases from V and 1 base from J, leaving 18 bases between. CDR3 sequence: CSAPSPRGANTEAFF. The CDR3 bases are TGCAGTGCCCCCTCCCCGCGTGGAGCGAACACTGAAGCTTTCTTT.

CDR3 nucleotides: TGTGCCAGTAGTTTCCTGGACAGGGAGCCTGAAGCTTTCTTT. Protein product: CASSFLDREPEAFF. The chain recombines TRBV19 with TRBJ1-1; 8 bases agree with TRBD1. With V trimmed by 5 bases and J by 6 bases, 8 bases remained unmatched. The germline V gene has CDR1 LNHDA and CDR2 SQIVND (reference sequence). The CDR3 covers 14 residues.

V usage is TRBV18 and J usage is TRBJ2-5; D unresolved. The length of the CDR3 is 13 residues. V was shortened by 5 bases and J by 5 bases, with 12 bases between the two germline ends. CDR1 is KGHSH and CDR2 is LQKENI in the germline V gene. CDR3 protein: CASSAQDGETQYF. The CDR3 DNA sequence: TGTGCCAGCTCAGCCCAAGATGGGGAGACCCAGTACTTC.

The V call is TRBV7-3, the J call TRBJ2-3; no clear D. V was clipped by 5 bases and J by 2 bases, with 11 bases between them. Germline-derived CDR1 and CDR2 are SGHTA and FQGTGA. The CDR3 is made up of 14 amino acids. This chain's CDR3 is CASSQQPTTDTQYF. The DNA of the CDR3 is TGTGCCAGCAGCCAGCAGCCCACCACAGATACGCAGTATTTT.

In this sample, this clonotype turned up once. The rearrangement links TRBV5-6 to TRBJ2-1; possibly TRBD2 for D (5 bases). The CDR3 runs to 13 residues. Trimming took off 1 base at V and 12 bases at J, with 14 bases between the two ends. Germline CDR1 reads SGHDT; CDR2 reads YYEEEE. The CDR3 DNA reads as TGTGCCAGCAGCTTGCCGGCATCCGCGGGGCAGTTCTTC. Translated, it gives CASSLPASAGQFF. Supplemented by reference TRBV5-6 and TRBJ2-1, the full variable domain reads DAGVTQSPTHLIKTRGQQVTLRCSPKSGHDTVSWYQQALGQGPQFIFQYYEEEERQRGNFPDRFSGHQFPNYSSELNVNALLLGDSALYLCASSLPASAGQFFGPGTRLTVL.

This clonotype appeared once. The chain carries TRBV20-1 and TRBJ2-5; D is unclear. The V gene lost 4 bases and the J gene lost 2 bases, with 11 bases spanning the gap. Germline assignment: CDR1 DFQATT and CDR2 SNEGSKA (reference sequence). This CDR3 contains 13 residues. The CDR3 sequence: CSATALTQETQYF. CDR3 nucleotide sequence: TGCAGTGCTACGGCACTAACACAAGAGACCCAGTACTTC.

This rearrangement joins TRBV10-3 to TRBJ2-7; 7 nucleotides align to TRBD1. Germline V gene sequence: CDR1 ENHRY, CDR2 SYGVKD. V shed 2 bases, J shed 7 bases, and the junction held 11 bases outside the gene matches. The CDR3 consists of 15 residues. The CDR3 protein is CAISEALDRAWEQYF. The CDR3 nucleotides read TGTGCCATCAGTGAGGCCCTCGACAGGGCGTGGGAGCAGTACTTC.

This chain joins TRBV3-1 and TRBJ1-6, with D possibly TRBD1 on 6 matching bases. The CDR3 consists of 15 residues. The germline CDR1 and CDR2 sequences are LGHDT and YNNKEL (reference sequence). With 0 bases removed from V and 9 bases from J, the gap between germline ends came to 12 bases. CDR3 residues: CASSQDYTGSSPLHF. The CDR3 region has the DNA TGTGCCAGCAGCCAAGATTATACAGGGAGTTCACCCCTCCACTTT.